The 10 T cell receptor beta chains below were found in one sample sequenced in a study of cytomegalovirus exposure and HLA in healthy donors. Profiling relied on immunoSEQ multiplex PCR, and the TCRdb table lists in-frame clones only, not all of them. The table has 55,000 to 70,000 clones, 75% to 95% seen once. Sequencing was carried out using PBMCs. All receptors come from a woman aged 30 to 39 in good health and CMV-seronegative.

The chain is built from TRBV19 and TRBJ2-7; TRBD2 aligns across 15 bases. V lost 5 bases to trimming and J lost 7 bases; unmatched junction nucleotides: 3. This CDR3 is 14 amino acids long. Looked up from germline, CDR1 is LNHDA and CDR2 is SQIVND (reference sequence). CDR3 loop: CASSEGLAGGEQYF. CDR3 DNA: TGTGCCAGTAGTGAGGGACTAGCGGGAGGAGAGCAGTACTTC.

The chain links TRBV9 to TRBJ2-1; 7 bases agree with TRBD2. The CDR3 sequence is 16 residues long. The junction had 10 bases not matched to a gene; V was cut back by 0 bases and J by 7 bases. Germline CDR1 reads SGDLS; CDR2 reads YYNGEE. CDR3 DNA: TGTGCCAGCAGCGTAGCCGCGACTAGCTATCTGAATGAGCAGTTCTTC. Amino acids: CASSVAATSYLNEQFF.

V and J are TRBV7-8 and TRBJ1-2; TRBD1 agrees at 7 bases. The CDR3 consists of 14 residues. The J segment lost 0 bases and the V segment lost 5 bases, leaving 3 bases of the junction unmatched. The germline V gene encodes CDR1 SGHVS and CDR2 FQNEAQ. This CDR3 is CASSPGTANYGYTF. DNA of the CDR3: TGTGCCAGCAGCCCCGGGACAGCTAACTATGGCTACACCTTC.

The chain couples TRBV7-2 to TRBJ2-2; D gene ambiguous. In germline, CDR1 is SGHTA, CDR2 FQGNSA. The ends were cut back, 1 base at V and 4 bases at J, with 7 bases in the middle. This CDR3 spans 14 amino acids. The CDR3 here is CASSLERTTGELFF. In DNA, the CDR3 is TGTGCCAGCAGCTTAGAGAGAACCACCGGGGAGCTGTTTTTT.

The CDR3 nucleotides are TGTGCCAGTAGTATAGGACAGGGGAACTATGGCTACACCTTC. Encoded protein: CASSIGQGNYGYTF. The V and J genes are TRBV19 and TRBJ1-2; 8 bases are a match to TRBD1. With 1 base clipped from V and 2 bases from J, the junction kept 0 bases outside the gene matches. From germline, CDR1 is LNHDA and CDR2 SQIVND (reference sequence). The CDR3 is made up of 14 amino acids.

The V and J genes are TRBV19 and TRBJ1-2, with 8 bases identical to TRBD1. The CDR3 is made up of 13 amino acids. J lost 8 bases, V lost 5 bases, and 7 bases had no gene match. Germline CDR1 is LNHDA and CDR2 is SQIVND (reference sequence). The CDR3 sequence is CASSPRGRRGYTF. CDR3 nucleotide sequence: TGTGCCAGTAGTCCCAGGGGGCGAAGGGGCTACACCTTC.

This chain connects TRBV30 to TRBJ2-7, with D tentatively TRBD2 (5 bases). Germline loops: CDR1 GTSNPN, CDR2 SVGIG (reference sequence). CDR3 length equals 12 residues. Between the trimmed V and J ends, which lost 2 bases and 2 bases, there was a span of 7 bases. In DNA form, the CDR3 reads TGTGCCTGGAGTCGAGGGCCCTACGAGCAGTACTTC. Amino acid sequence: CAWSRGPYEQYF.

The chain couples TRBV27 to TRBJ2-7, with TRBD1 identical over 9 bases. Germline loops: CDR1 MNHEY, CDR2 SMNVEV (reference sequence). This CDR3 is built from 16 residues. V shed 2 bases, J shed 2 bases, and the junction held 7 bases outside the gene matches. The DNA for the CDR3 is TGTGCCAGCAGTTTAGTCGGACAGGGGACCGCCTACGAGCAGTACTTC. It is translated as CASSLVGQGTAYEQYF.

J is TRBJ2-3 and V is TRBV5-4; 10 nucleotides agree with TRBD2. CDR3 size: 17 residues. CDR1 SGHNT and CDR2 YYREEE come from the germline V gene (reference sequence). V lost 5 bases to trimming and J lost 3 bases; unmatched junction nucleotides: 12. This CDR3 reads CASRLYLAGDETDTQYF. CDR3 in DNA: TGTGCCAGCAGACTATATCTAGCGGGAGATGAGACAGATACGCAGTATTTT.

The chain carries TRBV5-4 and TRBJ2-2, with D hard to call. CDR1 and CDR2 from the germline V gene are SGHNT and YYREEE (reference sequence). The V end was cut by 6 bases, the J end by 4 bases, with 10 bases between. The CDR3 length is 13 residues. The CDR3 nucleotides read TGTGCCAGCACCCCCCCGGGCACCGGGGAGCTGTTTTTT. Amino acids: CASTPPGTGELFF.